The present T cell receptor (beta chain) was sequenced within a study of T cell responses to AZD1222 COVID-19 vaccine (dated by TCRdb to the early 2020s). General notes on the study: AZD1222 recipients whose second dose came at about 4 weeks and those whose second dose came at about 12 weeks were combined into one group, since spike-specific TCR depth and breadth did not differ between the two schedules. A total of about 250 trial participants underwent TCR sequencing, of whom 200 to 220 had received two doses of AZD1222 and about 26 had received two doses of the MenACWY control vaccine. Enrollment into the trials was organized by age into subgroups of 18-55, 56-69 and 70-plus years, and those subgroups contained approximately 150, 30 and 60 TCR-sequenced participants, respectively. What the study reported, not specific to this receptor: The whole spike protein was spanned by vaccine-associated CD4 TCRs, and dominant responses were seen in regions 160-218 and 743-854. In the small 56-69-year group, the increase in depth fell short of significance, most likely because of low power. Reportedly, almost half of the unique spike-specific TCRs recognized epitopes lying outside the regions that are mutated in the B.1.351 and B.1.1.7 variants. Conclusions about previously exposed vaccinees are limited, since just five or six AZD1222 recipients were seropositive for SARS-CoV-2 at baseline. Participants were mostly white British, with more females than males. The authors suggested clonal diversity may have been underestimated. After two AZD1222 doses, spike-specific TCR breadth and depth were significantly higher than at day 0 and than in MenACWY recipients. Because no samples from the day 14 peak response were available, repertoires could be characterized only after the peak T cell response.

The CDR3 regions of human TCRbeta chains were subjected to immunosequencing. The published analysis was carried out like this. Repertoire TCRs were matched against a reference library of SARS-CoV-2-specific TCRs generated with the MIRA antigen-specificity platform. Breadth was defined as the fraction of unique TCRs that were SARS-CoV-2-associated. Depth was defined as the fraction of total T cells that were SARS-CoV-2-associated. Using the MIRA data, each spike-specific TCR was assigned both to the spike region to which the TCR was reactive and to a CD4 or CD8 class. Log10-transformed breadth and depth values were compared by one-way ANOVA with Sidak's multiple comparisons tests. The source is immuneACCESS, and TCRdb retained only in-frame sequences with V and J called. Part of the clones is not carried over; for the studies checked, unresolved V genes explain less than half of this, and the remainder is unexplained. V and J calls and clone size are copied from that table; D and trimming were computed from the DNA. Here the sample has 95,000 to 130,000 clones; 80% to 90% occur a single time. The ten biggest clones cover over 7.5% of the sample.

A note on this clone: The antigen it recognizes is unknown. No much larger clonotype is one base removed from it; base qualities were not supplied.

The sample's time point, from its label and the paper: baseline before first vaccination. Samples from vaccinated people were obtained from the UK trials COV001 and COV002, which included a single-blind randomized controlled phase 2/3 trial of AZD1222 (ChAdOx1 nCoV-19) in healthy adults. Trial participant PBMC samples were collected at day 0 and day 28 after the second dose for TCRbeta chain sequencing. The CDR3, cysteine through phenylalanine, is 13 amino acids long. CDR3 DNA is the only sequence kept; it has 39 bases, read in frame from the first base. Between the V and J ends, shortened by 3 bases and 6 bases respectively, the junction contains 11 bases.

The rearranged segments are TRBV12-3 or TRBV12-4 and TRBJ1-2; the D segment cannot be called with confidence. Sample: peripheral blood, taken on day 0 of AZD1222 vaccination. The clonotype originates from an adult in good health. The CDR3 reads CASSFSGMDGYTF. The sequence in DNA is TGTGCCAGCAGTTTTAGCGGGATGGATGGCTACACCTTC.